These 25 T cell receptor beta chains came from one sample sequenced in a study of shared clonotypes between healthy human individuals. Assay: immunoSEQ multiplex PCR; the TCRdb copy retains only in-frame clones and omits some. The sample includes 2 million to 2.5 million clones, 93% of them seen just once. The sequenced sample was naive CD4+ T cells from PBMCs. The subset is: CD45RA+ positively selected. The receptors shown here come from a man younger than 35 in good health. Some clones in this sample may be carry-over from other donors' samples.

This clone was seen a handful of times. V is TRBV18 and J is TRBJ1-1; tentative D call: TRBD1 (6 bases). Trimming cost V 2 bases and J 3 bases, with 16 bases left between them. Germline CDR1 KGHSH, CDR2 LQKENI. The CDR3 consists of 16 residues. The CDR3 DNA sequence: TGTGCCAGCTCACCATTGGTGGGCAGGGGACACACTGAAGCTTTCTTT. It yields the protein CASSPLVGRGHTEAFF.

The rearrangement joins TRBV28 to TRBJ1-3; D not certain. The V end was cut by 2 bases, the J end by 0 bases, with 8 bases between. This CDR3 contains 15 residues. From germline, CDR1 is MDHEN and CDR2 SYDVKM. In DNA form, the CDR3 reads TGTGCCAGCAGTTTAGCCCGGAACTCTGGAAACACCATATATTTT. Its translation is CASSLARNSGNTIYF.

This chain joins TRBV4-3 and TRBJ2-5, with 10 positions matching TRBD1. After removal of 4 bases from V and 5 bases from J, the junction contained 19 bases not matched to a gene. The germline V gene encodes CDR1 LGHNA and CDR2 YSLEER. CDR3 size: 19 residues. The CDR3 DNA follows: TGCGCCAGCAGCCCCGCCTACCACCCCCAAGACAGGGGGCCCGAGACCCAGTACTTC. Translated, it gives CASSPAYHPQDRGPETQYF.

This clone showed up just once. Written as DNA, the CDR3 is TGCGCCAGCAGCTTGGCGACAGGACCTCGCTATGGCTACACCTTC. This encodes CASSLATGPRYGYTF. The chain carries TRBV5-1 and TRBJ1-2; tentatively, D is TRBD1 (6 bases). V lost 0 bases and J 4 bases, leaving 13 bases between the germline ends. Germline V gene sequence: CDR1 SGHRS, CDR2 YFSETQ. The CDR3 loop spans 15 amino acids.

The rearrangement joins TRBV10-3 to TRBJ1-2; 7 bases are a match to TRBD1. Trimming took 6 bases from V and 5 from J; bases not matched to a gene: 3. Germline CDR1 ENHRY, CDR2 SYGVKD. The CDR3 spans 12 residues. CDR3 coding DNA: TGTGCCATCAGAAGGGACAGTTATGGCTACACCTTC. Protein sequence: CAIRRDSYGYTF.

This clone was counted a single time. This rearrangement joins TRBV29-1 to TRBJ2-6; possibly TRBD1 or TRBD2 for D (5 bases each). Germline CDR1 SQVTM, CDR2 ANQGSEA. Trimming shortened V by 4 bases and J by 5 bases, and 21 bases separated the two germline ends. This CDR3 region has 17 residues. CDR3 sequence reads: CSVAQGPSYGWANVLTF. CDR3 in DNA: TGCAGCGTTGCCCAGGGTCCTAGCTACGGTTGGGCCAACGTCCTGACTTTC.

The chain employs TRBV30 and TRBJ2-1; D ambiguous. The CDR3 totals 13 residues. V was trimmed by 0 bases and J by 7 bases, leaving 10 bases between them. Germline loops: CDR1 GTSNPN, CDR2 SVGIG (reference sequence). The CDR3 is CAWSVRVMNEQFF. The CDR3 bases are TGTGCCTGGAGTGTCCGGGTTATGAATGAGCAGTTCTTC.

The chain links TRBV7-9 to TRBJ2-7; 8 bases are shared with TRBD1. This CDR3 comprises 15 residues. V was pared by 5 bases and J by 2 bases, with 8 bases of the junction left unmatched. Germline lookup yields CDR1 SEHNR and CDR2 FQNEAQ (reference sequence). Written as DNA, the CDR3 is TGTGCCAGCAGCCCGCAGGCAGGGGGCCCCTACGAGCAGTACTTC. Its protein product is CASSPQAGGPYEQYF.

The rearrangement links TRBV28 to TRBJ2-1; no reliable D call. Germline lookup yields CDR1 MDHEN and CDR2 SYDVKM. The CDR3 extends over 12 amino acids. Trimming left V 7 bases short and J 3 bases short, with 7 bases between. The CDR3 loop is CASTRNYNEQFF. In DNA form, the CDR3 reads TGTGCCAGCACTAGAAACTACAATGAGCAGTTCTTC.

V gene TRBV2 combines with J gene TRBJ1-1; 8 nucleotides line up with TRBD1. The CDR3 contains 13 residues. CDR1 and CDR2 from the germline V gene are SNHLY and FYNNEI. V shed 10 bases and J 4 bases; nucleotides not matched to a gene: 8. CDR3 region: CATTGDIGTEAFF. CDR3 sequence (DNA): TGTGCCACGACAGGGGATATTGGCACTGAAGCTTTCTTT.

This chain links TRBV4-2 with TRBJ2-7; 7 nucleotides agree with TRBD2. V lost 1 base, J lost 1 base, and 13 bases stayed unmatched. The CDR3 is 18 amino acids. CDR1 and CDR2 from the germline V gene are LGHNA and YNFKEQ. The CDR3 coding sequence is TGTGCCAGCAGCCAAGTTAGCCGAAGGGCTAGCGGATCCTACGAGCAGTACTTC. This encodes CASSQVSRRASGSYEQYF.

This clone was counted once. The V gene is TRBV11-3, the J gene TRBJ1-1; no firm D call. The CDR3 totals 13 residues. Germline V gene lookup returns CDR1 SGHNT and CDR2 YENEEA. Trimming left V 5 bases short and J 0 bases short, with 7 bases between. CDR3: CASSPHMNTEAFF. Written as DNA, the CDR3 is TGTGCCAGCAGCCCCCATATGAACACTGAAGCTTTCTTT.

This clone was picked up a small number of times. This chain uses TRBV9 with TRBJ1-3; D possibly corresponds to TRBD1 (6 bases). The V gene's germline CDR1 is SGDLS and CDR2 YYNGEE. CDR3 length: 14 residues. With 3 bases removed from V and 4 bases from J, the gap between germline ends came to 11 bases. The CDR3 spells CASSAGTTGNTIYF. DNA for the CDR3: TGTGCCAGCAGCGCCGGGACAACCGGAAACACCATATATTTT.

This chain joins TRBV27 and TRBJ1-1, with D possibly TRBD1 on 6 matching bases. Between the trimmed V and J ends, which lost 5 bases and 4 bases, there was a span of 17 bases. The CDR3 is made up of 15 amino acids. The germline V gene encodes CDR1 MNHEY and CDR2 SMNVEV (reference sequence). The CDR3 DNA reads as TGTGCCAGCAGTCCCAAACAGGGTTGGAGCACTGAAGCTTTCTTT. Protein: CASSPKQGWSTEAFF.

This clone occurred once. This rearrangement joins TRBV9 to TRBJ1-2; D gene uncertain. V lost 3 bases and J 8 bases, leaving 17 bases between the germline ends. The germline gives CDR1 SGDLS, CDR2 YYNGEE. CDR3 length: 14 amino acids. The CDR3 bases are TGTGCCAGCAGCGCCCGGGGAGCGGGGTACGGCTACACCTTC. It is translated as CASSARGAGYGYTF.

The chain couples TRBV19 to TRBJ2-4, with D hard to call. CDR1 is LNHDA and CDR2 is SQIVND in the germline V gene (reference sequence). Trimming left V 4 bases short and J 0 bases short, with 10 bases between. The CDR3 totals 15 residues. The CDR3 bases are TGTGCCAGTAGTACAACAAGACTAGCCAAAAACATTCAGTACTTC. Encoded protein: CASSTTRLAKNIQYF.

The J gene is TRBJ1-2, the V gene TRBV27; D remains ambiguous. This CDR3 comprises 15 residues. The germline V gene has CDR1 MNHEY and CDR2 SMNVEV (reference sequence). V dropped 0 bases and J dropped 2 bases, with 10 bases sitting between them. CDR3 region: CASSLSGGLNYGYTF. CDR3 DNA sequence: TGTGCCAGCAGTTTATCCGGCGGACTAAACTATGGCTACACCTTC.

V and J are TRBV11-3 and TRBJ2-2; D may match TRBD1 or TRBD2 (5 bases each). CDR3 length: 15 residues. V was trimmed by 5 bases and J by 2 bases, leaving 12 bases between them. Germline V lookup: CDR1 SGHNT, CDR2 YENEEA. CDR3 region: CASSVGTLNTGELFF. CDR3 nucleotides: TGTGCCAGCAGCGTTGGGACCCTAAACACCGGGGAGCTGTTTTTT.

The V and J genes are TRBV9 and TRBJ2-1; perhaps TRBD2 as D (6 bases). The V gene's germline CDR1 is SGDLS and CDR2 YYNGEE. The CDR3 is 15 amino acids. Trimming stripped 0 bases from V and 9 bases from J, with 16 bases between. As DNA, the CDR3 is TGTGCCAGCAGCGTAGAACTAGCCCCAGAGGGTGAGCAGTTCTTC. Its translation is CASSVELAPEGEQFF.

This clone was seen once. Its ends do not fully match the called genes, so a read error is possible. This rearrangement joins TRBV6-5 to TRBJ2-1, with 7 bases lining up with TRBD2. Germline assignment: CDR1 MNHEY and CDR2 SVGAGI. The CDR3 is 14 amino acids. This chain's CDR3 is CASSYSSLREGQLF. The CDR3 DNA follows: TGTGCCAGCAGTTACTCGAGTTTGAGGGAGGGCCAACTCTTC.

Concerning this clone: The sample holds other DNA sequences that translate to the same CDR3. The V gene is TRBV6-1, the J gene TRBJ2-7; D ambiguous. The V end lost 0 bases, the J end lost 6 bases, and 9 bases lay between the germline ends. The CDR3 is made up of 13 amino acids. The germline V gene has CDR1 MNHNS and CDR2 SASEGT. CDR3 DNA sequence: TGTGCCAGCAGTGAAGCGGGCGATGGCGAGCAGTACTTC. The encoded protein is CASSEAGDGEQYF.

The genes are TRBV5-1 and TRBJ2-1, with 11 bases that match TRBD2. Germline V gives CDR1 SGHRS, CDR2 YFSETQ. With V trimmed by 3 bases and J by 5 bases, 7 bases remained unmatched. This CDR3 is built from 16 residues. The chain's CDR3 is CASSSAGTSGNNEQFF. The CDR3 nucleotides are TGCGCCAGCAGCTCAGCCGGGACTAGCGGTAACAATGAGCAGTTCTTC.

The DNA of the CDR3 is TGCGCCAGCAGCCCCGCTAACTTGCGGACTGAAGCTTTCTTT. It yields the protein CASSPANLRTEAFF. V is TRBV4-1 and J is TRBJ1-1; no clear D. The CDR3 runs 14 residues. V lost 4 bases, J lost 5 bases, and 14 bases lay in between. Germline CDR1 is MGHRA and CDR2 is YSYEKL.

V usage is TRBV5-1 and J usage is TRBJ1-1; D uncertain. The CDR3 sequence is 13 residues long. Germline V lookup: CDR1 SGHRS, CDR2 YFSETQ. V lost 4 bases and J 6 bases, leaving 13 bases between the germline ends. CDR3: CASSQPGTAEAFF. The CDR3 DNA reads TGCGCCAGCAGCCAGCCGGGAACCGCTGAAGCTTTCTTT.

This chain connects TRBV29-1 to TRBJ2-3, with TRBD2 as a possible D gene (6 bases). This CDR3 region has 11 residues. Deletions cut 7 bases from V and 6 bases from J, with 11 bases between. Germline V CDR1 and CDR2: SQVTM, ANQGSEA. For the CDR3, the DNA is TGCAGCGCTCTAGGAGGGGATACGCAGTATTTT. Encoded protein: CSALGGDTQYF.